Below are 16 T cell receptor beta chains sequenced from a single sample in a study of T cells in Graves' hyperthyroidism and ophthalmopathy. There were TCR beta CDR3 regions amplified from RNA transcripts. RT-PCR in the first round (using the HTBI primer set) targeted the TCR CDR3. TCRdb reanalysed the multiplex PCR reads using MiXCR and keeps one entry per CDR3 protein. This sample has about 570,000 distinct CDR3 sequences; 46% occur once, and the top ten carry over 15%. Input material: peripheral blood or thyroid tissue (not recorded which). Every receptor here comes from an adult woman with Graves' disease, either hyperthyroidism or ophthalmopathy (not recorded which).

Concerning this clonotype: Because the CDR3 is missing its conserved closing phenylalanine or tryptophan, this is likely a read error. The DNA is left out, because the CDR3 cannot be placed on it with certainty; the CDR3 is given as TCRdb lists it. The rearrangement links TRBV19 to TRBJ2-6; TRBD2, the D gene given by the table, was not confirmed from the DNA. The germline gives CDR1 LNHDA, CDR2 SQIVND (reference sequence). A total of 9 residues make up the CDR3, ends included. CDR3 loop: CASTAWSGG.

Notes on this clonotype: Without the conserved terminal phenylalanine or tryptophan, this CDR3 likely stems from a read error. The DNA is left out, because the CDR3 cannot be placed on it with certainty; the CDR3 is given as TCRdb lists it. The chain is built from TRBV29-1 and TRBJ1-4; the table's D call, TRBD1, was not checked against the DNA. Both ends counted, the CDR3 spans 10 residues. CDR1 SQVTM and CDR2 ANQGSEA come from the germline V gene. Here the CDR3 reads CSVFTRDRDY.

This clonotype was recorded once. The gene calls are TRBV9 and TRBJ1-2; perhaps TRBD1 as D (6 bases). The CDR3 is 14 residues long. Germline-derived CDR1 and CDR2 are SGDLS and YYNGEE. V gave up 3 bases and J gave up 4 bases, with 13 bases separating them. The CDR3 coding sequence is TGTGCCAGCAGCGGATCCCGGGACATCTATGGCTACACCTTC. This gives the protein CASSGSRDIYGYTF.

On this clonotype itself: A clone one base away is much larger, so this may be a read error. Since no conserved phenylalanine or tryptophan closes the CDR3, a read error is the likely cause. The V and J genes are TRBV28 and TRBJ1-1; tentatively, D is TRBD1 (5 bases). Germline-derived CDR1 and CDR2 are MDHEN and SYDVKM. The germline V and J ends were trimmed by 5 bases and 1 base, with 11 bases remaining between them. The CDR3 consists of 14 residues. The CDR3 DNA follows: TGTGCCAGCAGTCCCAGGGCACCGAACACTGAAGCTTTCCTT. Protein product: CASSPRAPNTEAFL.

Comments on this clonotype: The germline gene is not matched at one end of the junction; a read error may be the cause. The chain employs TRBV7-3 and TRBJ1-5; D gene ambiguous. The CDR3 length is 13 residues. The germline V gene encodes CDR1 SGHTA and CDR2 FQGTGA. CDR3 bases: TGCGCCAGCAGCCAAGTTTTGGTAGCACCCCAGCATTTT. Residues: CASSQVLVAPQHF.

The genes are TRBV10-3 and TRBJ2-7, with D possibly being TRBD2 (6 bases). Germline assignment: CDR1 ENHRY and CDR2 SYGVKD. Trimming took 6 bases from V and 6 from J, leaving 12 bases between them. CDR3 length: 12 residues. The CDR3 sequence: CAIRVIGSEQYF. Here the CDR3 DNA reads TGTGCCATCAGGGTAATCGGGAGCGAGCAGTACTTC.

This clonotype was seen just once. This sequence joins TRBV15 and TRBJ1-1; no clear D gene. Germline CDR1 is LNHNV and CDR2 is YYDKDF (reference sequence). Trimming left V 3 bases short and J 4 bases short, with 15 bases between. CDR3 size: 15 residues. CDR3 DNA: TGTGCCACCAGCAGTGGGGTAGGGTTTAGCACTGAAGCTTTCTTT. Amino acid sequence: CATSSGVGFSTEAFF.

This clonotype was observed many times. This chain connects TRBV5-1 to TRBJ2-7; no definite D call. The length of the CDR3 is 14 residues. Germline V gives CDR1 SGHRS, CDR2 YFSETQ. With 0 bases removed from V and 0 bases from J, the gap between germline ends came to 7 bases. The CDR3 coding sequence is TGCGCCAGCAGCTTGGCGGCCCTCTCCTACGAGCAGTACTTC. This gives the protein CASSLAALSYEQYF.

The chain carries TRBV2 and TRBJ1-2, with a possible D match to TRBD1 (6 bases). Germline lookup yields CDR1 SNHLY and CDR2 FYNNEI. V lost 4 bases and J lost 4, with 13 bases in between. The CDR3 loop spans 14 amino acids. In DNA form, the CDR3 reads TGTGCCAGCAGTGTTGTAGCGGACAGCTATGGCTACACCTTC. Residues: CASSVVADSYGYTF.

This clonotype was counted a few times. The chain uses TRBV28 and TRBJ2-7, with D perhaps TRBD2 (7 bases). This CDR3 is built from 13 residues. CDR1 is MDHEN and CDR2 is SYDVKM in the germline V gene. Deletions cut 8 bases from V and 4 bases from J, with 15 bases between. CDR3 loop: CASGGGPVYEQYF. DNA for the CDR3: TGTGCCAGCGGGGGGGGGCCAGTGTACGAGCAGTACTTC.

This clonotype was observed many times. The V gene is TRBV6-5, the J gene TRBJ1-1, with D maybe TRBD1 (6 bases). V was shortened by 0 bases and J by 3 bases, with 14 bases between the two germline ends. CDR3 length: 16 amino acids. Germline CDR1 and CDR2: MNHEY and SVGAGI. The DNA of the CDR3 is TGTGCCAGCAGTTACTCGGCGGGGGGGGCGTACACTGAAGCTTTCTTT. It codes for CASSYSAGGAYTEAFF.

This clonotype appeared many times. The chain joins TRBV7-9 to TRBJ2-3, with TRBD2 matching over 10 bases. CDR1 and CDR2 from the germline V gene are SEHNR and FQNEAQ (reference sequence). V trimming: 5 bases; J trimming: 3 bases; junction bases outside the gene matches: 5. The CDR3 extends over 15 amino acids. In nucleotides, the CDR3 is TGTGCCAGCAGCCGTATTAGCGGGAGGACAGATACGCAGTATTTT. Translating gives CASSRISGRTDTQYF.

This clonotype was counted at least ten times. CDR3 nucleotide sequence: TGTGCCAGCAGCTTAGGGGACAAGGTTGGCTACACCTTC. Translating gives CASSLGDKVGYTF. The chain is built from TRBV11-2 and TRBJ1-2; TRBD1 might be the D (6 bases). V was trimmed by 1 base and J by 7 bases, leaving 10 bases between them. The V gene's germline CDR1 is SGHAT and CDR2 FQNNGV. The CDR3 length is 13 residues.

This chain uses TRBV5-1 with TRBJ1-5; D may be TRBD1 (5 bases). Germline CDR1 SGHRS, CDR2 YFSETQ. CDR3 length: 13 amino acids. The V gene lost 4 bases and the J gene lost 7 bases, with 12 bases spanning the gap. DNA of the CDR3: TGCGCCAGCAGCGCGGACACCGGGCAGCCCCAGCATTTT. Protein: CASSADTGQPQHF.

As concerns this clonotype: A read error is possible here, since a much larger clone lies one base away. The rearrangement joins TRBV27 to TRBJ1-5, with D unresolved. V gave up 7 bases and J gave up 5 bases, with 9 bases separating them. Per the germline V gene, CDR1 is MNHEY and CDR2 is SMNVEV (reference sequence). There are 12 residues in the CDR3. For the CDR3, the DNA is TGTGCCAGCAACCTTGGGCATCAGCCCCAGCATTTT. This sequence encodes CASNLGHQPQHF.

Many counts were recorded for this clonotype. V usage is TRBV10-3 and J usage is TRBJ1-6; 8 bases line up with TRBD1. The J segment lost 10 bases and the V segment lost 6 bases, leaving 5 bases of the junction unmatched. Germline V gene sequence: CDR1 ENHRY, CDR2 SYGVKD. The CDR3 contains 13 residues. CDR3 sequence (DNA): TGTGCCATCAGGGGAACAGGGGGGTCACCCCTCCACTTT. The encoded protein is CAIRGTGGSPLHF.